This TCR beta chain emerged from a study of T cells in Graves' hyperthyroidism and ophthalmopathy. The source material, RNA transcripts, was used to amplify TCR beta CDR3 regions. The primer set for the first-round RT-PCR of the TCR CDR3 was HTBI. A single record per CDR3 protein comes from TCRdb applying MiXCR to the multiplex PCR reads. This sample has a few hundred thousand distinct CDR3 sequences; roughly a sixth occur once, and the top ten carry 53%. This clonotype was seen a handful of times. Its antigen is unknown. The hyperthyroidism patients had all been newly diagnosed, and their disease duration was under 2 months. Their ages ranged from 18 to 65 years. Those patients with uncontrolled infection, other autoimmune disease, pregnancy or lactation were excluded. This sample holds PBMCs from approximately 10 ml fresh peripheral blood. Whole-study results and caveats: Peripheral blood also featured most of the thyroid clonotypes expanded above 0.001.

The clonotype was recovered from a woman aged 45-65 years with Graves' hyperthyroidism. Specimen: blood.

CDR3 in DNA: TGTGCCACCAGTGACTCCGGGACAGGGACCTTGAACACTGAAGCTTTCTTT. Amino acids: CATSDSGTGTLNTEAFF. The chain recombines TRBV24-1 with TRBJ1-1; 9 bases line up with TRBD1. V gave up 4 bases and J gave up 0 bases; unmatched junction bases: 8. The CDR3 length is 17 residues. The germline gives CDR1 KGHDR, CDR2 SFDVKD.